This T cell receptor beta chain stems from a study of siplizumab effects on memory and regulatory T cells. Regarding the study as a whole: It was not possible to assign a naive or memory phenotype to roughly 80-97% of proliferating CD4+ or CD8+ clones. Naive T cells were seen as more diverse than memory cells and as major alloresponse contributors. Among sequences traceable to unstimulated CD4+ memory cells, alloreactive ones were significantly reduced by siplizumab.

On this clone itself: The antigen is not known.

Per individual sample, 80,000 to 100,000 TCR templates were assayed. Here immunoSEQ multiplex PCR was the method, and the copy in TCRdb shows in-frame clones only, minus some. The sample contains tens of thousands of clones, 95% to 97% of which appear only once. From germline, CDR1 is PRHDT and CDR2 FYEKMQ (reference sequence). V gave up 3 bases and J gave up 0 bases; unmatched junction bases: 10. This CDR3 spans 18 amino acids. The clonotype was recovered from a human donor in good health. The chain is built from TRBV13 and TRBJ2-1, with 8 bases lining up with TRBD2. Sequenced input: naive CD4+ T cells sorted from blood. The CDR3 here is CASSLTRRAGASYNEQFF. The CDR3 DNA reads TGTGCCAGCAGCTTGACCCGAAGAGCGGGAGCCTCCTACAATGAGCAGTTCTTC.